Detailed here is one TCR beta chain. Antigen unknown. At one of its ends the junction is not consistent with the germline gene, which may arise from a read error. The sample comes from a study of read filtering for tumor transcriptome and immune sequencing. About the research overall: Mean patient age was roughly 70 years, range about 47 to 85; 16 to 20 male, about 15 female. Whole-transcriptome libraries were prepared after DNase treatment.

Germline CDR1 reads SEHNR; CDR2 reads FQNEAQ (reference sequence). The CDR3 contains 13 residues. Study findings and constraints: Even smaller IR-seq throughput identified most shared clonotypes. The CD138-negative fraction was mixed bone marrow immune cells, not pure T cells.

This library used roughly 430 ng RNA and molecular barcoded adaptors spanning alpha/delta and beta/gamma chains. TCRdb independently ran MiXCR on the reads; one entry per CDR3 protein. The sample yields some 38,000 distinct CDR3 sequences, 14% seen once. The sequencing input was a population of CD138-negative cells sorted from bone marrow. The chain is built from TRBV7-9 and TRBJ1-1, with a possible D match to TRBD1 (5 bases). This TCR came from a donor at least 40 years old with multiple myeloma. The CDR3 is CASSIRVNTEAIF. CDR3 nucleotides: TGTGCCAGCAGCATCAGGGTGAACACGGAAGCTATCTTT. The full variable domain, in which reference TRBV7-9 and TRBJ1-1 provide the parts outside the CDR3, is DTGVSQNPRHKITKRGQNVTFRCDPISEHNRLYWYRQTLGQGPEFLTYFQNEAQLEKSRLLSDRFSAERPKGSFSTLEIQRTEQGDSAMYLCASSIRVNTEAIFGQGTRLTVV.